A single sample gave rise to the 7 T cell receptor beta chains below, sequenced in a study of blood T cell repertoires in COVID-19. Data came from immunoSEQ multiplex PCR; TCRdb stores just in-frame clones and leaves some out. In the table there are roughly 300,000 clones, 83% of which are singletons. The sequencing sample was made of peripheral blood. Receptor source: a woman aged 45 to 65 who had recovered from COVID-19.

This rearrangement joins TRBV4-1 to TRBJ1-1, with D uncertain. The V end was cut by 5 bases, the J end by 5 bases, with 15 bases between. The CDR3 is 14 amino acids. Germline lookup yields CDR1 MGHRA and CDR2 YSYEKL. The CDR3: CASSSSERETEAFF. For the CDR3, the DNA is TGCGCCAGCAGCTCCTCTGAGCGTGAGACTGAAGCTTTCTTT.

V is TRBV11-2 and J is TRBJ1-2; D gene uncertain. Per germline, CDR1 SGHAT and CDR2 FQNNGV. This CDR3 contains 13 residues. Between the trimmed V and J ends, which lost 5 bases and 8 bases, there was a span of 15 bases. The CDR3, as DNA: TGTGCCAGCAGCCTAGCCGGGGTTAGGGGCTACACCTTC. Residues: CASSLAGVRGYTF.

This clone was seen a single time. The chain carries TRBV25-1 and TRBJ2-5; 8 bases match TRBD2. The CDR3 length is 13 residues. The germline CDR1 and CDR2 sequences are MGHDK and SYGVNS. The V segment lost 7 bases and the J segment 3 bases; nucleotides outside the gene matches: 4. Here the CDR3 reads CASNDGREETQYF. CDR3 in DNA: TGTGCCAGCAATGACGGGAGGGAAGAGACCCAGTACTTC.

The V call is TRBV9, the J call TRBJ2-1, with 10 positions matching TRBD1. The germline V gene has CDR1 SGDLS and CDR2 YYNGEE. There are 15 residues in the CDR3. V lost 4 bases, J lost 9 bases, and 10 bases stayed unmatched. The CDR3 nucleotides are TGTGCCAGCAGCTCTACCCATGGGACAGGGGCTGAGCAGTTCTTC. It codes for CASSSTHGTGAEQFF.

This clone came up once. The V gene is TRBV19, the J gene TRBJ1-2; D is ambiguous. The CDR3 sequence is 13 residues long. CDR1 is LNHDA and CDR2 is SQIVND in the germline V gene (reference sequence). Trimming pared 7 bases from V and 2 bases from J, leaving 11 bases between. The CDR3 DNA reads TGTGCCAGTACCCCAGGCAGCAACTATGGCTACACCTTC. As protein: CASTPGSNYGYTF.

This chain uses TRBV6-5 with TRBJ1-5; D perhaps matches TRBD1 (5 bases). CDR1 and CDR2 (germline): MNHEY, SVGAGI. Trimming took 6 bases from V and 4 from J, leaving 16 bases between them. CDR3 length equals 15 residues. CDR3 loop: CASSRGQLSNQPQHF. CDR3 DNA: TGTGCCAGCAGCCGTGGACAATTGTCGAATCAGCCCCAGCATTTT.

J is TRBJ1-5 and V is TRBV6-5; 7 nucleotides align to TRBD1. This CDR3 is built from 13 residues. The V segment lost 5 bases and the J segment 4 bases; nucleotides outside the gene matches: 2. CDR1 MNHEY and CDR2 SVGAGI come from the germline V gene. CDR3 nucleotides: TGTGCCAGCAGTAAGGACAGGAATCAGCCCCAGCATTTT. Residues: CASSKDRNQPQHF.